This T cell receptor (beta chain) was documented in a study of identical twins. Findings of the study overall: It was out-of-frame TCR alpha sharing in monozygotic twins that models underestimated. Clonotypes of the beta chain that were abundant in cord blood carried fewer insertions (memory repertoires showed none).

Template switching introduced a universal primer site, and the cDNA bore unique molecular identifiers. TCRdb independently ran MiXCR on the 5' RACE reads; one entry per CDR3 protein. Of under 250,000 distinct CDR3 sequences detected, approximately 12% appear once; the ten largest clones hold roughly 4.2%. This clonotype was detected only a few times. Its antigen is unknown. An end of the junction does not agree with germline; a read error may underlie this. Per germline, CDR1 SSHAT and CDR2 FNYEAQ (reference sequence). The CDR3 extends over 15 amino acids. A further study also used this sample, focusing on yellow fever vaccine responses in identical twins.

V usage is TRBV7-7 and J usage is TRBJ2-3; D perhaps matches TRBD2 (5 bases). Sequences were obtained from memory (CD45RO+) T cells sorted from blood. The TCR comes from a woman between 18 and 30 years old in good health. The CDR3 DNA is TGTGCTAGCAGCCGGACGGACTCTAGCACAGATACGCAGTATTTT. This gives the protein CASSRTDSSTDTQYF.